This TCR beta chain appears in the sequencing data of a study of T-cell memory formation after mild COVID-19. Study-level information: Clustering of TCRs was largely donor specific.

From germline, CDR1 is DFQATT and CDR2 SNEGSKA (reference sequence). CDR3 size: 12 residues. Trimming left V 3 bases short and J 1 base short, with 4 bases between. With constant-segment primers, 5'RACE yielded cDNA libraries of TCR alpha and TCR beta that carried sample barcodes and UMIs. TCRdb ran MiXCR on the 5' RACE reads and lists one entry per CDR3 protein. The sample lists 350,000 to 450,000 distinct CDR3 sequences, approximately 25% seen once, with around 8.1% in the top ten. Note on this clonotype: The target antigen is unknown.

Study observations and caveats: Second-wave clones peaking on day 37 lacked confirmed SARS-CoV-2 specificity. Several responding clones turned up in pre-infection memory, indicating that cross-reactive memory may have taken part.

This receptor was identified in an adult woman who had mild COVID-19 (a few samples of this study predate the infection). Cell type and time point are not known. The rearrangement links TRBV20-1 to TRBJ1-5; D gene unclear. Sequenced input: PBMCs or a T cell subset sorted from them (not recorded which). The CDR3 DNA follows: TGCAGTGCTAGTAACAGCAATCAGCCCCAGCATTTT. It yields the protein CSASNSNQPQHF.